This passage covers 10 T cell receptor beta chains from one sample sequenced in a study of technical replicates of blood from several donors. Assay used: immunoSEQ multiplex PCR; TCRdb lists only in-frame clones, some missing. The sample lists fewer than 85,000 clones, roughly 94% occurring once. Sequenced: T cells isolated from PBMCs. Receptors were obtained from a human donor in good health.

V gene TRBV29-1 combines with J gene TRBJ1-2; the D is unclear. CDR3 size: 11 residues. The V end was cut by 8 bases, the J end by 7 bases, with 14 bases between. The germline V gene encodes CDR1 SQVTM and CDR2 ANQGSEA. In DNA form, the CDR3 reads TGCAGCTCTGTGAGTCGGGGTGGCTACACCTTC. It yields the protein CSSVSRGGYTF.

The chain combines TRBV20-1 with TRBJ2-7; maybe TRBD1 (6 bases). Germline CDR1 DFQATT, CDR2 SNEGSKA (reference sequence). This CDR3 contains 11 residues. V lost 5 bases, J lost 4 bases, and 9 bases lay in between. This chain's CDR3 is CSAGTSYEQYF. CDR3 in DNA: TGCAGTGCTGGGACAAGTTACGAGCAGTACTTC.

The rearrangement links TRBV7-2 to TRBJ2-5, with 11 bases that match TRBD2. Trimming at V came to 3 bases and at J to 5 bases, leaving 2 bases not matched to a gene. The CDR3 has 14 amino acids. Germline values: CDR1 SGHTA, CDR2 FQGNSA. The CDR3 loop reads CASSFTSGSETQYF. CDR3 nucleotides: TGTGCCAGCAGCTTTACTAGCGGGAGTGAGACCCAGTACTTC.

This sequence joins TRBV20-1 and TRBJ2-5; 9 bases are shared with TRBD1. V trimming: 6 bases; J trimming: 6 bases; junction bases outside the gene matches: 2. Germline CDR1 DFQATT, CDR2 SNEGSKA (reference sequence). This CDR3 has 11 amino acids. The CDR3 DNA reads as TGCAGTGCGGACAGGGGAAAGACCCAGTACTTC. This gives the protein CSADRGKTQYF.

V and J are TRBV7-9 and TRBJ2-2, with D tentatively TRBD2 (6 bases). V dropped 11 bases and J dropped 5 bases, with 21 bases sitting between them. Germline CDR1 reads SEHNR; CDR2 reads FQNEAQ (reference sequence). This CDR3 comprises 15 residues. The CDR3 is CAVAQVVAATGELFF. The DNA of the CDR3 is TGTGCCGTCGCTCAAGTGGTAGCGGCTACCGGGGAGCTGTTTTTT.

V is TRBV7-2 and J is TRBJ2-3; possible D gene TRBD1, 6 bases. The germline gives CDR1 SGHTA, CDR2 FQGNSA. Trimming took off 3 bases at V and 5 bases at J, with 18 bases between the two ends. The CDR3 contains 16 residues. The CDR3 protein is CASSFSSASGQDTQYF. CDR3 coding DNA: TGTGCCAGCAGCTTCAGTTCGGCGTCGGGACAAGATACGCAGTATTTT. Based on the CDR3 plus reference TRBV7-2 and TRBJ2-3, the full variable domain is GAGVSQSPSNKVTEKGKDVELRCDPISGHTALYWYRQSLGQGLEFLIYFQGNSAPDKSGLPSDRFSAERTGGSVSTLTIQRTQQEDSAVYLCASSFSSASGQDTQYFGPGTRLTVL.

In its sample, this clone was seen once. This chain links TRBV5-5 with TRBJ1-1; a possible D gene is TRBD1 (6 bases). The germline V gene has CDR1 SGHKS and CDR2 YYEKEE (reference sequence). This CDR3 spans 14 amino acids. V was trimmed by 1 base and J by 0 bases, leaving 7 bases between them. The CDR3 loop is CASSLTGMNTEAFF. The CDR3 DNA sequence: TGTGCCAGCAGCTTGACAGGGATGAACACTGAAGCTTTCTTT. Filled out from reference TRBV5-5 and TRBJ1-1, the complete variable domain reads DAGVTQSPTHLIKTRGQQVTLRCSPISGHKSVSWYQQVLGQGPQFIFQYYEKEERGRGNFPDRFSARQFPNYSSELNVNALLLGDSALYLCASSLTGMNTEAFFGQGTRLTVV.

J is TRBJ2-7 and V is TRBV11-3; TRBD1 aligns across 7 bases. This CDR3 is 13 amino acids long. J gave up 2 bases and V 5 bases, and 3 bases lay outside the gene matches. The V gene's germline CDR1 is SGHNT and CDR2 YENEEA. The CDR3, as DNA: TGTGCCAGCAGCCAGGGACAGACCTACGAGCAGTACTTC. Protein sequence: CASSQGQTYEQYF.

This rearrangement joins TRBV13 to TRBJ1-2; D gene unclear. V was pared by 0 bases and J by 8 bases, with 10 bases between. The length of the CDR3 is 13 residues. CDR1 is PRHDT, CDR2 FYEKMQ, per germline (reference sequence). This CDR3 reads CASSLGRSSGYTF. In DNA, the CDR3 is TGTGCCAGCAGCTTAGGAAGGAGTTCCGGCTACACCTTC.

The chain links TRBV5-4 to TRBJ2-7; D remains ambiguous. Germline loops: CDR1 SGHNT, CDR2 YYREEE (reference sequence). The V and J ends lost 2 bases and 6 bases respectively, with 12 bases between them. CDR3 length: 13 amino acids. In nucleotides, the CDR3 is TGTGCCAGCAGCTTTGGCACAGTCCGCGAGCAGTACTTC. Residues: CASSFGTVREQYF.